This entry lists 28 T cell receptor beta chains sequenced from one sample in a study of blood T cells in healthy people across ages. With a J-beta primer mix and a sample-barcoded 5' primer, a second PCR ran 7 to 11 cycles. TCRdb itself ran the 5' RACE reads through MiXCR, one entry per CDR3 protein. Of 1.5 million to 2 million distinct CDR3 sequences in the sample, approximately 28% were seen once. The material sequenced was blood. These receptors were obtained from a woman in her thirties in good health.

This clonotype came up a few times. The chain recombines TRBV13 with TRBJ1-4; 9 bases are a match to TRBD1. Trimming took 0 bases from V and 8 from J; bases not matched to a gene: 4. Germline V gene data show CDR1 as PRHDT and CDR2 as FYEKMQ (reference sequence). CDR3 length equals 15 residues. In nucleotides, the CDR3 is TGTGCCAGCAGCTTAGGGGGACAGGGTCACGAAAAACTGTTTTTT. This encodes CASSLGGQGHEKLFF.

The J gene is TRBJ1-1, the V gene TRBV29-1; weak D call: TRBD1 (6 bases). The ends were cut back, 5 bases at V and 7 bases at J, with 14 bases in the middle. The germline gives CDR1 SQVTM, CDR2 ANQGSEA. The CDR3 loop spans 12 amino acids. The CDR3 reads CSVMGPGDEAFF. DNA for the CDR3: TGCAGCGTTATGGGGCCAGGGGATGAAGCTTTCTTT.

This clonotype occurred a few times. The J gene is TRBJ2-7, the V gene TRBV15; TRBD1 matches 8 bases. Trimming removed 6 bases from V and 6 bases from J; junction bases left unmatched: 7. Germline-derived CDR1 and CDR2 are LNHNV and YYDKDF (reference sequence). This CDR3 region has 13 residues. The CDR3 region has the DNA TGTGCCACCAGGTTCGACCAGGGGGCCGAGCAGTACTTC. Its translation is CATRFDQGAEQYF.

This clonotype was recorded only once. J is TRBJ1-4 and V is TRBV2, with D hard to call. The CDR3 is 15 residues long. From germline, CDR1 is SNHLY and CDR2 FYNNEI. V was clipped by 3 bases and J by 8 bases, with 16 bases between them. The CDR3 nucleotides read TGTGCCAGCAGTGACGAGGCCGGCGACGGGGAAAAACTGTTTTTT. It translates to CASSDEAGDGEKLFF.

This clonotype showed up just a few times. The gene calls are TRBV4-3 and TRBJ2-1, with TRBD2 identical over 8 bases. The CDR3 has 16 amino acids. The junction had 4 bases not matched to a gene; V was cut back by 0 bases and J by 3 bases. Germline V gene lookup returns CDR1 LGHNA and CDR2 YSLEER. CDR3 region: CASSQDSTSGYNEQFF. CDR3 nucleotide sequence: TGCGCCAGCAGCCAAGACTCCACTAGCGGCTACAATGAGCAGTTCTTC.

This rearrangement joins TRBV6-5 to TRBJ2-7, with 7 bases fitting TRBD2. Trimming cost V 0 bases and J 2 bases; bases outside gene matches: 4. Germline V gives CDR1 MNHEY, CDR2 SVGAGI. There are 15 residues in the CDR3. CDR3: CASSYSGGTPYEQYF. CDR3 bases: TGTGCCAGCAGTTACTCGGGGGGGACTCCCTACGAGCAGTACTTC.

In its sample, this clonotype was seen a few times. V is TRBV9 and J is TRBJ2-1, with 8 bases matching TRBD2. The J segment lost 9 bases and the V segment lost 2 bases, leaving 7 bases of the junction unmatched. Per germline, CDR1 SGDLS and CDR2 YYNGEE. This CDR3 has 14 residues. The CDR3 sequence is CASSVRTSSGEQFF. The CDR3, as DNA: TGTGCCAGCAGCGTTAGGACTAGCAGCGGTGAGCAGTTCTTC.

The table lists this clonotype with many counts. This sequence joins TRBV29-1 and TRBJ2-5; D unresolved. CDR1 SQVTM and CDR2 ANQGSEA come from the germline V gene. The ends were cut back, 4 bases at V and 2 bases at J, with 8 bases in the middle. The CDR3 extends over 12 amino acids. CDR3 bases: TGCAGCGTTGTAGACGGACAAGAGACCCAGTACTTC. It yields the protein CSVVDGQETQYF.

The chain links TRBV6-5 to TRBJ1-2; TRBD1 agrees at 7 bases. This CDR3 has 15 amino acids. Germline V CDR1 and CDR2: MNHEY, SVGAGI. Unmatched junction bases numbered 9, after V lost 4 bases and J lost 4 bases. CDR3 nucleotides: TGTGCCAGCAGTTCGGAATTCTCAGGGGGCTATGGCTACACCTTC. Encoded protein: CASSSEFSGGYGYTF.

The V and J genes are TRBV14 and TRBJ1-5, with a tentative D call TRBD1 (5 bases). The V end lost 1 base, the J end lost 3 bases, and 10 bases lay between the germline ends. The germline V gene has CDR1 SGHDN and CDR2 FVKESK. This CDR3 contains 15 residues. The CDR3 DNA is TGTGCCAGCAGCCAAGGGCAGGGAAACAATCAGCCCCAGCATTTT. This translates into CASSQGQGNNQPQHF.

This clonotype occurred a few times. The chain carries TRBV2 and TRBJ1-1, with D unresolved. CDR1 SNHLY and CDR2 FYNNEI come from the germline V gene. V dropped 6 bases and J dropped 0 bases, with 11 bases sitting between them. The CDR3 length is 14 residues. As DNA, the CDR3 is TGTGCCAGCAGCGCACAGCAGCTGAACACTGAAGCTTTCTTT. It is translated as CASSAQQLNTEAFF.

As to this clonotype: This may arise from a read error, as a much more abundant clone is one base away. The rearrangement uses TRBV25-1 and TRBJ2-7; tentatively, D is TRBD2 (7 bases). The CDR3 totals 17 residues. The V gene's germline CDR1 is MGHDK and CDR2 SYGVNS. CDR3 nucleotide sequence: TGTGCCGGCAGTGAATCCTGGGGGGCTAGCGGCCTCTACGAGCAGTACTTC. Translation gives CAGSESWGASGLYEQYF.

V gene TRBV7-2 combines with J gene TRBJ2-5; D is possibly TRBD1 (6 bases). The J call is in doubt because the DNA end fits TRBJ2-7 better. CDR3 size: 15 residues. In germline, CDR1 is SGHTA, CDR2 FQGNSA. The CDR3 is CASNLRGTQPHEQYF. The CDR3 DNA sequence: TGTGCCAGCAACCTAAGGGGGACCCAACCGCACGAGCAGTACTTC.

This clonotype was detected only a few times. The junction differs from germline at one of its ends, possibly a read error. V usage is TRBV15 and J usage is TRBJ2-1; D might be TRBD2 (6 bases). Looked up from germline, CDR1 is LNHNV and CDR2 is YYDKDF (reference sequence). CDR3 size: 16 residues. The CDR3 nucleotides are TGTGCCACCAGTAGAGATGGGGGGAGCTCCTACAATGAGCAGTTCTTC. Amino acid sequence: CATSRDGGSSYNEQFF.

The rearrangement links TRBV20-1 to TRBJ1-2, with 7 bases fitting TRBD1. This CDR3 has 14 residues. From germline, CDR1 is DFQATT and CDR2 SNEGSKA (reference sequence). After removal of 5 bases from V and 5 bases from J, the junction contained 11 bases not matched to a gene. The CDR3 sequence: CSAPDREEGYGYTF. The CDR3 region has the DNA TGCAGTGCTCCTGACAGGGAAGAAGGGTATGGCTACACCTTC.

This chain links TRBV7-2 with TRBJ1-2, with D possibly TRBD1 on 5 matching bases. V lost 4 bases and J lost 6, with 12 bases in between. The CDR3 extends over 13 amino acids. Looked up from germline, CDR1 is SGHTA and CDR2 is FQGNSA. The CDR3 DNA is TGTGCCAGCAGCTCCGGGCCGGGGGATGGCTACACCTTC. It translates to CASSSGPGDGYTF.

This clonotype was seen a few times. This chain connects TRBV6-2 or TRBV6-3 to TRBJ1-2; 10 nucleotides line up with TRBD1. The germline V gene encodes CDR1 MNHEY and CDR2 SVGEGT. The CDR3 extends over 17 amino acids. Trimming took 6 bases from V and 5 from J; bases not matched to a gene: 15. CDR3: CASSVPGQGLLGYGYTF. In DNA, the CDR3 is TGTGCCAGCAGCGTTCCGGGACAGGGGTTACTGGGATATGGCTACACCTTC.

J is TRBJ1-1 and V is TRBV12-5, with a possible D match to TRBD1 (6 bases). Deletions cut 6 bases from V and 10 bases from J, with 12 bases between. The CDR3 runs to 11 residues. From germline, CDR1 is LGHNT and CDR2 FRNRAP. The CDR3 DNA sequence: TGTGCTAGTGGGGCACAGGGTATAGCTTTCTTT. As protein: CASGAQGIAFF.

This clonotype came up once. The V call is TRBV7-9, the J call TRBJ1-4; D gene unclear. Germline V CDR1 and CDR2: SEHNR, FQNEAQ (reference sequence). Trimming left V 4 bases short and J 11 bases short, with 23 bases between. The length of the CDR3 is 16 residues. The CDR3 reads CASSSPKTSRGEKLFF. The CDR3 DNA is TGTGCCAGCAGCTCCCCAAAGACCAGTCGCGGTGAGAAACTGTTTTTT. Complete variable domain (other parts from reference TRBV7-9 and TRBJ1-4): DTGVSQNPRHKITKRGQNVTFRCDPISEHNRLYWYRQTLGQGPEFLTYFQNEAQLEKSRLLSDRFSAERPKGSFSTLEIQRTEQGDSAMYLCASSSPKTSRGEKLFFGSGTQLSVL.

The chain has TRBV5-1 and TRBJ1-4; the D gene is possibly TRBD1 (5 bases). Trimming shortened V by 0 bases and J by 8 bases, and 17 bases separated the two germline ends. The germline V gene encodes CDR1 SGHRS and CDR2 YFSETQ. This CDR3 region has 16 residues. This CDR3 reads CASSLASGSGYEKLFF. As DNA, the CDR3 is TGCGCCAGCAGCTTGGCCTCGGGGTCAGGGTACGAAAAACTGTTTTTT.

This clonotype was seen a handful of times. The chain links TRBV5-1 to TRBJ1-1, with D unclear. From germline, CDR1 is SGHRS and CDR2 YFSETQ. V lost 0 bases and J lost 6, with 18 bases in between. The CDR3 runs to 16 residues. CDR3 DNA: TGCGCCAGCAGCTTGGCCGGGCTCAGTTCCGGGGCTGAAGCTTTCTTT. Amino acid sequence: CASSLAGLSSGAEAFF.

This clonotype was seen many times. The rearrangement links TRBV4-2 to TRBJ2-7; no clear D. Germline CDR1 is LGHNA and CDR2 is YNFKEQ. V shed 1 base and J shed 3 bases, with 7 bases lying between them. The CDR3 has 13 residues. Here the CDR3 DNA reads TGTGCCAGCAGCCAAGGCCCCGGCTACGAGCAGTACTTC. The encoded protein is CASSQGPGYEQYF.

This clonotype was counted between two and nine times. Here the CDR3 DNA reads TGTGCCAGTAGTGGGGCAGGGAACACCGGGGAGCTGTTTTTT. Protein product: CASSGAGNTGELFF. This chain links TRBV19 with TRBJ2-2, with a weak D call TRBD1 (5 bases). Trimming removed 5 bases from V and 1 base from J, with 8 bases in between. The CDR3 runs to 14 residues. Germline CDR1 is LNHDA and CDR2 is SQIVND (reference sequence).

This chain connects TRBV25-1 to TRBJ1-6; D uncertain. Germline CDR1 MGHDK, CDR2 SYGVNS. V lost 6 bases to trimming and J lost 6 bases, with 9 bases between them. The CDR3 spans 13 residues. The CDR3 sequence is CASRKATNSPLHF. The CDR3 nucleotides are TGTGCCAGCAGGAAGGCGACTAATTCACCCCTCCACTTT.

This clonotype was detected only a few times. The chain links TRBV18 to TRBJ1-2, with D unclear. The CDR3 runs to 14 residues. V lost 1 base, J lost 1 base, and 7 bases lay in between. Germline lookup yields CDR1 KGHSH and CDR2 LQKENI. Here the CDR3 reads CASSPRADNYGYTF. The CDR3 bases are TGTGCCAGCTCACCACGGGCAGATAACTATGGCTACACCTTC.

This clonotype was seen at least ten times. This chain links TRBV5-1 with TRBJ2-7, with D possibly TRBD1 on 6 matching bases. V lost 7 bases and J lost 3, with 17 bases in between. The CDR3 sequence is 14 residues long. From germline, CDR1 is SGHRS and CDR2 YFSETQ. The CDR3 DNA sequence: TGCGCCAGCCCTACGGGACACCACATCTACGAGCAGTACTTC. Translating gives CASPTGHHIYEQYF.

The chain recombines TRBV29-1 with TRBJ2-3, with 9 bases matching TRBD2. J was trimmed by 4 bases and V by 3 bases; bases with no gene match: 5. This CDR3 has 14 residues. CDR1 is SQVTM and CDR2 is ANQGSEA in the germline V gene. CDR3 loop: CSVDLAGRADTQYF. CDR3 DNA: TGCAGCGTTGATCTAGCGGGGAGGGCAGATACGCAGTATTTT.

This clonotype was seen repeatedly, ten times or more. This sequence joins TRBV12-3 or TRBV12-4 and TRBJ2-1; tentatively, D is TRBD1 (6 bases). Trimming cost V 6 bases and J 5 bases, with 14 bases left between them. This CDR3 is 14 amino acids long. In nucleotides, the CDR3 is TGTGCCAGCAGCCCCCCCAGGGGTCACAATGAGCAGTTCTTC. This codes for CASSPPRGHNEQFF.